This T cell receptor beta chain was recorded in a study of cytomegalovirus exposure and HLA in healthy donors. Details on this clone: The antigen is not known.

General study findings and limits: More clonal expansion characterized HLA-associated TCR beta chains than equally common others in a later analysis.

It was with 60 Vbeta and 13 Jbeta primers that the PCR ran. Profiled with immunoSEQ multiplex PCR; TCRdb holds only in-frame clones, not every one. The repertoire includes more than 90,000 clones, 76% of them detected once, and 2% sits in the top ten. The CDR3 totals 19 residues. The V gene end was trimmed by 1 base and the J gene end by 6 bases; junction bases not matched to a gene: 16. The germline V gene encodes CDR1 SGHKS and CDR2 YYEKEE (reference sequence). Specimen: PBMCs. The sequence came from a man between 40 and 49 years old in good health and CMV-seronegative. The gene calls are TRBV5-5 and TRBJ2-1; TRBD2 matches at 10 bases. For the CDR3, the DNA is TGTGCCAGCAGCTTGATGGCTAGCGGGGGACCTTTAGAACCCAATGAGCAGTTCTTC. Encoded protein: CASSLMASGGPLEPNEQFF.